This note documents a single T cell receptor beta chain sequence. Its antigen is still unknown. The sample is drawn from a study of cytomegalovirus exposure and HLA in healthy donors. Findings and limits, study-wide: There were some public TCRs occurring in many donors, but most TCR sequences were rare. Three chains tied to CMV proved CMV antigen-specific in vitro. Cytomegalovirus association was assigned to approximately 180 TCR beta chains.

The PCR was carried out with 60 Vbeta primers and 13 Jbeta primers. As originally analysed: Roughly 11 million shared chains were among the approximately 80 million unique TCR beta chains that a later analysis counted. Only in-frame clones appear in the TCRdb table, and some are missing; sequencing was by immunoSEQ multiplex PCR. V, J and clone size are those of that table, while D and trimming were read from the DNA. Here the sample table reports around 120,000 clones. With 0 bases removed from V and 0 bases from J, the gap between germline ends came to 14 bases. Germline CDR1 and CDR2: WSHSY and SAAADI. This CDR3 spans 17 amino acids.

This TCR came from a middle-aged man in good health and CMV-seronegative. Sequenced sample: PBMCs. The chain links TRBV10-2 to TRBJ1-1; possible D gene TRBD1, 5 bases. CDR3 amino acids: CASSESVGPNMNTEAFF. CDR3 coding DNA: TGCGCCAGCAGTGAGTCGGTGGGGCCAAATATGAACACTGAAGCTTTCTTT.